The clone carrying this T cell receptor beta chain was recorded at least ten times. Under the authors' procedure: Amplification from reference gene primers served as the basis for estimated nucleated cell counts. TCRdb keeps only in-frame clones here, not all; method: immunoSEQ multiplex PCR. That table gives V, J and clone size, and the DNA gave D and trimming. The data show a few hundred thousand clones, 80% to 90% seen once. Between the trimmed V and J ends, which lost 6 bases and 0 bases, there was a span of 15 bases. The CDR3 loop spans 16 amino acids. Germline V lookup: CDR1 SEHNR, CDR2 FQNEAQ (reference sequence). One Seattle source followed patients from active infection through their disease course. The source of the sample is a study of blood T cell repertoires in COVID-19. Overall study: Both acute and convalescent COVID-19 samples were obtained from the United States, Italy and Spain.

This clonotype was obtained from a woman younger than 45 with COVID-19, enrolled during active disease. The rearrangement joins TRBV7-9 to TRBJ1-3; D is unresolved. Input material: peripheral blood. CDR3: CASRPSDRSSGNTIYF. CDR3 coding DNA: TGTGCCAGCAGGCCTTCTGATAGGAGCTCTGGAAACACCATATATTTT.